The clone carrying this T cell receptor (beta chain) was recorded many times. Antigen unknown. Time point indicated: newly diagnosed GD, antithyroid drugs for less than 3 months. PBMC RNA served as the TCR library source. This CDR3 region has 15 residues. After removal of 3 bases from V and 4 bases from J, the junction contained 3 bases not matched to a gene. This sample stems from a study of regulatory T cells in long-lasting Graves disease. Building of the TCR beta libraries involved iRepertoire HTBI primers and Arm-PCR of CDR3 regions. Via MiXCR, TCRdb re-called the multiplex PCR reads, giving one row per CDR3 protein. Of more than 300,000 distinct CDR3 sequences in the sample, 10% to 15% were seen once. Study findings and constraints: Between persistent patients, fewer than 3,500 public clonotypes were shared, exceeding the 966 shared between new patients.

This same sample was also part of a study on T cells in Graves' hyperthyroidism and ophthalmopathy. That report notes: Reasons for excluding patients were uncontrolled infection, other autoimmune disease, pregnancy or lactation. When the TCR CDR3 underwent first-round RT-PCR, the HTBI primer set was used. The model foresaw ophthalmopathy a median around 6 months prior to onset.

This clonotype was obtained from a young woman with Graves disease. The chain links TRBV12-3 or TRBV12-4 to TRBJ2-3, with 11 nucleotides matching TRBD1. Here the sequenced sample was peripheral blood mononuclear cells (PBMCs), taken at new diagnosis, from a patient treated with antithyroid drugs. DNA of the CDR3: TGTGCCAGCAGTTTGGCGGGACAGGGGGCAGATACGCAGTATTTT. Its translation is CASSLAGQGADTQYF.